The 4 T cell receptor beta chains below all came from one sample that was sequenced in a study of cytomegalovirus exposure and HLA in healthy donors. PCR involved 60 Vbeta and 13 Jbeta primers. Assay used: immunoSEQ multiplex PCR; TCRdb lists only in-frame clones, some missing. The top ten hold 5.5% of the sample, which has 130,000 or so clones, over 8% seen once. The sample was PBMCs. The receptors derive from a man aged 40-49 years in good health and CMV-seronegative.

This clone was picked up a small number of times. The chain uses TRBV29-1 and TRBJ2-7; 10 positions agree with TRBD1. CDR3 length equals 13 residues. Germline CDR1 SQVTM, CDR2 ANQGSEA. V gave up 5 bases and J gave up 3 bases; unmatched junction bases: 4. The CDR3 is CSVRTGGYYEQYF. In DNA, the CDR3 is TGCAGCGTTCGGACAGGGGGGTACTACGAGCAGTACTTC.

This CDR3 is CASSLGGLPYNEQFF. CDR3 DNA sequence: TGTGCCAGCAGCTTGGGGGGACTTCCTTACAATGAGCAGTTCTTC. The V gene is TRBV7-9, the J gene TRBJ2-1, with D possibly TRBD2 on 6 matching bases. The V end was cut by 3 bases, the J end by 4 bases, with 13 bases between. This CDR3 is built from 15 residues. Per germline, CDR1 SEHNR and CDR2 FQNEAQ (reference sequence).

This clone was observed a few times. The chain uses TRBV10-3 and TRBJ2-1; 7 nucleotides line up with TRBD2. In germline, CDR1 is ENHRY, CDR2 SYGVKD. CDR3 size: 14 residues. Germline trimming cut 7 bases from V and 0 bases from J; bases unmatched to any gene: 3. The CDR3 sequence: CAIKRESSYNEQFF. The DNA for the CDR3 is TGTGCCATCAAGCGGGAAAGCTCCTACAATGAGCAGTTCTTC.

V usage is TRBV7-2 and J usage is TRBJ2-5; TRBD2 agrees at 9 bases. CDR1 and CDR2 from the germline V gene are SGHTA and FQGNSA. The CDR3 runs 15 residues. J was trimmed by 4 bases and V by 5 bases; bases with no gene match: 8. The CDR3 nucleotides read TGTGCCAGCAGCCTAGTAGCGGGGGAGGGAGAGACCCAGTACTTC. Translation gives CASSLVAGEGETQYF.